This paragraph reports one T cell receptor (beta chain). Its antigen is still unknown. The germline gives CDR1 GTSNPN, CDR2 SVGIG (reference sequence). This CDR3 has 13 residues. V shed 4 bases and J shed 7 bases, with 17 bases lying between them. This entry is derived from a study of beta chain features in type 1 diabetes. The study, taken as a whole, reports: For Type 1 diabetes patients, all four CD4+ subsets carried TCRB CDR3s that were moderately but significantly shorter.

Of the isolated RNA, all was reverse transcribed, and so the sequenced material was expressed TCRB transcripts. The repertoire was sequenced with immunoSEQ multiplex PCR; TCRdb's copy has only in-frame clones and lacks some. The data hold about 710,000 clones, with over 12% observed a single time. The gene calls are TRBV30 and TRBJ2-7; D gene ambiguous. The sequencing input was naive CD4+ T cells from blood. The TCR sequence derives from a man between 18 and 35 years old with type 1 diabetes. Here the CDR3 DNA reads TGTGCCTGGAATACGGTAGGGAATGGTGAGCAGTACTTC. Protein sequence: CAWNTVGNGEQYF.